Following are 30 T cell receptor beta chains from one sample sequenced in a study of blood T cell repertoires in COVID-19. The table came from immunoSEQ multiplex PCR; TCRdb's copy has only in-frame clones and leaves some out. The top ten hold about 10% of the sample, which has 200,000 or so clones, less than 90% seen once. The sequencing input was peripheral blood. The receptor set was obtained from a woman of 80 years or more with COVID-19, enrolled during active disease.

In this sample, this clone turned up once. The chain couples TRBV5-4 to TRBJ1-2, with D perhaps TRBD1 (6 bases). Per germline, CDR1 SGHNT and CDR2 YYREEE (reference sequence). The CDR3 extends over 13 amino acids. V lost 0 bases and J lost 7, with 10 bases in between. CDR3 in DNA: TGTGCCAGCAGCTTGGACAGGGCGGGTGGCTACACCTTC. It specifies CASSLDRAGGYTF.

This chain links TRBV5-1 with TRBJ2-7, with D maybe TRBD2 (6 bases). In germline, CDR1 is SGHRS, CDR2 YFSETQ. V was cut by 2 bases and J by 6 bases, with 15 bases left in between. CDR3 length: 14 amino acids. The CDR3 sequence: CASSFTGTFGEQYF. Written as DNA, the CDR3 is TGCGCCAGCAGCTTTACGGGGACTTTTGGCGAGCAGTACTTC. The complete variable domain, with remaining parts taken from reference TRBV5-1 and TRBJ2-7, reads KAGVTQTPRYLIKTRGQQVTLSCSPISGHRSVSWYQQTPGQGLQFLFEYFSETQRNKGNFPGRFSGRQFSNSRSEMNVSTLELGDSALYLCASSFTGTFGEQYFGPGTRLTVT.

The CDR3 nucleotides are TGTGCCTCTAACAGGGGGGTCCAAGAGACCCAGTACTTC. Translated: CASNRGVQETQYF. The chain recombines TRBV19 with TRBJ2-5; 8 bases line up with TRBD1. The CDR3 length is 13 residues. CDR1 is LNHDA and CDR2 is SQIVND in the germline V gene (reference sequence). J gave up 1 base and V 11 bases, and 6 bases lay outside the gene matches.

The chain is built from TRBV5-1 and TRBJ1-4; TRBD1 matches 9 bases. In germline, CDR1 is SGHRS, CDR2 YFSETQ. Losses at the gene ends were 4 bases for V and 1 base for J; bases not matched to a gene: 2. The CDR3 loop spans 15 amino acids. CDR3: CASSPGQGTNEKLFF. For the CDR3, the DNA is TGCGCCAGCAGCCCGGGACAGGGAACTAATGAAAAACTGTTTTTT.

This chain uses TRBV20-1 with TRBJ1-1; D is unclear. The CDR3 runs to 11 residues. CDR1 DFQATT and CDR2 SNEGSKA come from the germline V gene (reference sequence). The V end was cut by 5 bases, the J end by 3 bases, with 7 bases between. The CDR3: CSAPTDTEAFF. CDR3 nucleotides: TGCAGTGCTCCTACAGACACTGAAGCTTTCTTT.

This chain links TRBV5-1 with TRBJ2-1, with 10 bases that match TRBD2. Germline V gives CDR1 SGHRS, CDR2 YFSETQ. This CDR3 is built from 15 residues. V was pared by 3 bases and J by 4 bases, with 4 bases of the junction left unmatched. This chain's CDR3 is CASSSSSGGYNEQFF. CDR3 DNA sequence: TGCGCCAGCAGCTCATCTAGCGGGGGTTACAATGAGCAGTTCTTC.

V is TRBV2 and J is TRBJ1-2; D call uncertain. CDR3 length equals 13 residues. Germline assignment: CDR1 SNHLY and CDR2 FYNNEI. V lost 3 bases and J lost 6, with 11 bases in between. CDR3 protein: CASSEWADNGYTF. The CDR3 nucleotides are TGTGCCAGCAGTGAGTGGGCAGATAATGGCTACACCTTC.

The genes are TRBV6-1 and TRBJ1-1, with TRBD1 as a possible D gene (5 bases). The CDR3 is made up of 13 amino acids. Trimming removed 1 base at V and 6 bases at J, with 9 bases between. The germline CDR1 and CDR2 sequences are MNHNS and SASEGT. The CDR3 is CASSEDRIAEAFF. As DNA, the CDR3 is TGTGCCAGCAGTGAAGACAGGATCGCTGAAGCTTTCTTT.

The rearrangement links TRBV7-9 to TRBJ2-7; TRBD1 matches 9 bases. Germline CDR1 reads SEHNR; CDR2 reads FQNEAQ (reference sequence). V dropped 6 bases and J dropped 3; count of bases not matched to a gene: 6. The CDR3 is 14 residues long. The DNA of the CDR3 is TGTGCCAGCAGATCCGACAGGGGGGTCTACGAGCAGTACTTC. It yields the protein CASRSDRGVYEQYF. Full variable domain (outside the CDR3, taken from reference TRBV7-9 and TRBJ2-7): DTGVSQNPRHKITKRGQNVTFRCDPISEHNRLYWYRQTLGQGPEFLTYFQNEAQLEKSRLLSDRFSAERPKGSFSTLEIQRTEQGDSAMYLCASRSDRGVYEQYFGPGTRLTVT.

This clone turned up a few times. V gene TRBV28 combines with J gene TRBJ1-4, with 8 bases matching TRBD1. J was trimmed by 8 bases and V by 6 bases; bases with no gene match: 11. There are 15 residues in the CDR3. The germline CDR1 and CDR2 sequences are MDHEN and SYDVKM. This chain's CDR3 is CASSSGQGLREKLFF. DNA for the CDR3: TGTGCCAGCAGCTCAGGACAGGGACTACGCGAAAAACTGTTTTTT.

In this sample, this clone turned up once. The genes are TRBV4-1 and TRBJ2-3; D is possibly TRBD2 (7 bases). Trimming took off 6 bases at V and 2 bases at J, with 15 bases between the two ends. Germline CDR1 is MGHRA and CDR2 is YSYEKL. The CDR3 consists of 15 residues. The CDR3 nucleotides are TGCGCCAGCAGAATAGGGGGGGGCCCCACAGATACGCAGTATTTT. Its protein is CASRIGGGPTDTQYF.

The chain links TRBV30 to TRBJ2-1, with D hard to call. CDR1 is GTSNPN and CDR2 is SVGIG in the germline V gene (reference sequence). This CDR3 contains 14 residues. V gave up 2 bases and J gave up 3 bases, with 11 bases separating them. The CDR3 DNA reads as TGTGCCTGGAGTCCTGATCGCAGCTACAATGAGCAGTTCTTC. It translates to CAWSPDRSYNEQFF.

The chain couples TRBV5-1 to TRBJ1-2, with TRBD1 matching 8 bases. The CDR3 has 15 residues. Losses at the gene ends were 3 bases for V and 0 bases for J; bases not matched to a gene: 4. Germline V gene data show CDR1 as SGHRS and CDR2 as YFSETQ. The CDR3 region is CASSSTGVTNYGYTF. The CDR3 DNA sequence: TGCGCCAGCAGCTCGACAGGGGTAACTAACTATGGCTACACCTTC.

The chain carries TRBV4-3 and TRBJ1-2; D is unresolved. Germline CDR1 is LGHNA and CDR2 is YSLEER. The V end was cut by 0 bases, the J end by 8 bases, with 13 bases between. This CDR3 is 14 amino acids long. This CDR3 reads CASSQDTLLVGYTF. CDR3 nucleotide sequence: TGCGCCAGCAGCCAAGATACCCTACTAGTCGGCTACACCTTC.

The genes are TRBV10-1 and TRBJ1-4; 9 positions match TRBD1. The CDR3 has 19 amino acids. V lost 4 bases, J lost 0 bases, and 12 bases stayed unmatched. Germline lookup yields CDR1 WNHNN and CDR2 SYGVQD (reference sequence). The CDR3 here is CASSVTGGSLLATNEKLFF. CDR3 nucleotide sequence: TGCGCCAGCAGTGTTACAGGGGGCTCCCTTCTTGCAACTAATGAAAAACTGTTTTTT.

The DNA for the CDR3 is TGTGCCAGCAGCTCCCTGGGTTGGGGGGGCAATGAGCAGTTCTTC. It specifies CASSSLGWGGNEQFF. The V call is TRBV7-9, the J call TRBJ2-1; 7 positions agree with TRBD2. There are 15 residues in the CDR3. V shed 4 bases and J 6 bases; nucleotides not matched to a gene: 9. The germline gives CDR1 SEHNR, CDR2 FQNEAQ (reference sequence). Together with reference TRBV7-9 and TRBJ2-1, the CDR3 gives the full variable domain: DTGVSQNPRHKITKRGQNVTFRCDPISEHNRLYWYRQTLGQGPEFLTYFQNEAQLEKSRLLSDRFSAERPKGSFSTLEIQRTEQGDSAMYLCASSSLGWGGNEQFFGPGTRLTVL.

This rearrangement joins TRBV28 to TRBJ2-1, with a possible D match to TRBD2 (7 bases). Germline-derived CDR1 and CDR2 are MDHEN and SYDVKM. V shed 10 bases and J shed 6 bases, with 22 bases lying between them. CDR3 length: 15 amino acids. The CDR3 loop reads CAISVWGGKVNEQFF. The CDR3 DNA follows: TGTGCCATTTCAGTGTGGGGGGGCAAAGTCAATGAGCAGTTCTTC. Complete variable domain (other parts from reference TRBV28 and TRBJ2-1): DVKVTQSSRYLVKRTGEKVFLECVQDMDHENMFWYRQDPGLGLRLIYFSYDVKMKEKGDIPEGYSVSREKKERFSLILESASTNQTSMYLCAISVWGGKVNEQFFGPGTRLTVL.

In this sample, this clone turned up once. CDR3 loop: CASSRGTGGNYEQFF. Written as DNA, the CDR3 is TGTGCCAGTAGTCGGGGGACAGGGGGGAATTATGAGCAGTTCTTC. This rearrangement joins TRBV19 to TRBJ2-1; 11 bases agree with TRBD1. V shed 5 bases, J shed 8 bases, and the junction held 8 bases outside the gene matches. The CDR3 totals 15 residues. Germline lookup yields CDR1 LNHDA and CDR2 SQIVND (reference sequence).

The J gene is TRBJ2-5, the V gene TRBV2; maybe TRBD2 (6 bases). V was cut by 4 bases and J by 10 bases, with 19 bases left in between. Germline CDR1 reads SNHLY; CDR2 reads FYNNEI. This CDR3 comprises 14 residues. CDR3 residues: CASSVRDSRQRQYF. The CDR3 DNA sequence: TGTGCCAGCAGTGTCCGGGACTCCCGTCAGCGCCAGTACTTC.

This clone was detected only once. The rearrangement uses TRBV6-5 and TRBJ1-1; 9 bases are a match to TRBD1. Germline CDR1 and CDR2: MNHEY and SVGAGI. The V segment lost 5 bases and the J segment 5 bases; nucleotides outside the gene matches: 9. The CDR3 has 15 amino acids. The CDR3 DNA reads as TGTGCCAGCAGTCCTATGACAGGGGGGGGGACTGAAGCTTTCTTT. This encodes CASSPMTGGGTEAFF.

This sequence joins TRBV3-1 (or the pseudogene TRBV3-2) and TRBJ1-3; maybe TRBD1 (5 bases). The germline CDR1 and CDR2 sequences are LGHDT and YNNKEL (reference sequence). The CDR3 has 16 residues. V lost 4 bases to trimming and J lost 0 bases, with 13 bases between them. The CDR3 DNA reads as TGTGCCAGCAGCCGGAGCGGGGCTTCCTCTGGAAACACCATATATTTT. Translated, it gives CASSRSGASSGNTIYF.

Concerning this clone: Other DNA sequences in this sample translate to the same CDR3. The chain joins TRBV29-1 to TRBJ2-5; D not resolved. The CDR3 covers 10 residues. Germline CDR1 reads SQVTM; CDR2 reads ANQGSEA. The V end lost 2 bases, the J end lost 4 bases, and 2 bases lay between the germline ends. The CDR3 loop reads CSVERETQYF. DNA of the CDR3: TGCAGCGTTGAACGAGAGACCCAGTACTTC.

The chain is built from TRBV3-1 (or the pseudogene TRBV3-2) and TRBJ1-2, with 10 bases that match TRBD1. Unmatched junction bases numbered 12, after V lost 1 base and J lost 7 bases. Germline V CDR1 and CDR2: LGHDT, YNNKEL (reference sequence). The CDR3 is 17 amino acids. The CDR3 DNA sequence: TGTGCCAGCAGCCAAGGATTACCCGGGACAGGGGAAGGTGGCTACACCTTC. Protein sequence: CASSQGLPGTGEGGYTF.

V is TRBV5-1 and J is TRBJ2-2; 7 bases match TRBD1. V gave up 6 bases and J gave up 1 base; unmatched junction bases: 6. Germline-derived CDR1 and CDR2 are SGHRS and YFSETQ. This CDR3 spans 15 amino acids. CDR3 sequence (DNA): TGCGCCAGCAATCTTCAGGGGGTGAACACCGGGGAGCTGTTTTTT. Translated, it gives CASNLQGVNTGELFF.

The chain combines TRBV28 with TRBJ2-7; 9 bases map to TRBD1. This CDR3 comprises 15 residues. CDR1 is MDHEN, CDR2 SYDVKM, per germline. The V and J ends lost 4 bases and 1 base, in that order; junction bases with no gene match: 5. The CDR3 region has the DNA TGTGCCAGCAGTTCAGAGGGACAGGGATCCTACGAGCAGTACTTC. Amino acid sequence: CASSSEGQGSYEQYF. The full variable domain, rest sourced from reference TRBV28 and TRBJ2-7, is DVKVTQSSRYLVKRTGEKVFLECVQDMDHENMFWYRQDPGLGLRLIYFSYDVKMKEKGDIPEGYSVSREKKERFSLILESASTNQTSMYLCASSSEGQGSYEQYFGPGTRLTVT.

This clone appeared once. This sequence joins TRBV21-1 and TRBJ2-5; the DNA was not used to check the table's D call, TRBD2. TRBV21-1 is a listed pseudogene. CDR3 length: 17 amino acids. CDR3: CASSYTGTPRRQETQYF. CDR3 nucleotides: TGTGCCAGCAGCTACACCGGGACTCCAAGGAGGCAAGAGACCCAGTACTTC.

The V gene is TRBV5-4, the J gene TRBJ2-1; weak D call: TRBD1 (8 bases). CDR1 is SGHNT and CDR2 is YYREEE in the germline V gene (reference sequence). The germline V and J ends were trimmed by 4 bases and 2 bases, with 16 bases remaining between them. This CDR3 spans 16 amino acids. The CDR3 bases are TGTGCCAGCAGCCCACAGGGGGGGTTTACCTACAATGAGCAGTTCTTC. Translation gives CASSPQGGFTYNEQFF.

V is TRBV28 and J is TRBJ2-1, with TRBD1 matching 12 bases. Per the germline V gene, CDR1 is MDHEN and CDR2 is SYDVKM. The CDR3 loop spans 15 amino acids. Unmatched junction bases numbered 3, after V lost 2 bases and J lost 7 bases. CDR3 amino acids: CASSLPGQGANEQFF. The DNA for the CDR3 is TGTGCCAGCAGTTTACCGGGACAGGGGGCGAATGAGCAGTTCTTC.

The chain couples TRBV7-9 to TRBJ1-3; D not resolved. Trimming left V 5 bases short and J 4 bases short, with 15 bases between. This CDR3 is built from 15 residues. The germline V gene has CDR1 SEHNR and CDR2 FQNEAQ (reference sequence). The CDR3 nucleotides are TGTGCCAGCAGCCTCTCCGTCGGGGTCGGAAACACCATATATTTT. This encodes CASSLSVGVGNTIYF.

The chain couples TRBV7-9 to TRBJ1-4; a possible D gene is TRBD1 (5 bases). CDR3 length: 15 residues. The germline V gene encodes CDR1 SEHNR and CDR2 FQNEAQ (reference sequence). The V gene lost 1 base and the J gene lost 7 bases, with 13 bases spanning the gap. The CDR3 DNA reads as TGTGCCAGCAGCTTAGGGCAGGGCCCGGGTGAAAAACTGTTTTTT. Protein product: CASSLGQGPGEKLFF.